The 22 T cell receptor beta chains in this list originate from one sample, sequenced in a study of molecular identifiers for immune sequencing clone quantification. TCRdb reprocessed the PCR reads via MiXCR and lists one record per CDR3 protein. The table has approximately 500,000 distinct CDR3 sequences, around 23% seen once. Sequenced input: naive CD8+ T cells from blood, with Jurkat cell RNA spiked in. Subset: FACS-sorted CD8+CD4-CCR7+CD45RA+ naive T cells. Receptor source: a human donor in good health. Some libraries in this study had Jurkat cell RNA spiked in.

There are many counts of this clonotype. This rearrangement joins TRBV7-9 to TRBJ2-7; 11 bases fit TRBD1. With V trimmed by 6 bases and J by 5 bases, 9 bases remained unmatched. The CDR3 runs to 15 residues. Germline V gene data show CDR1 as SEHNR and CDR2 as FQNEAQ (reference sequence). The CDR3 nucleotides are TGTGCCAGCAGGCGCGGGACAGGGGGTGTCGACGAGCAGTACTTC. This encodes CASRRGTGGVDEQYF.

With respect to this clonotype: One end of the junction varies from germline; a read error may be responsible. The CDR3 bases are TGCGCCGGCAGCCAAGTTGCGGGCTACGAGCAGTACTTC. As protein: CAGSQVAGYEQYF. The chain couples TRBV4-3 to TRBJ2-7, with a tentative D call TRBD2 (5 bases). CDR1 LGHNA and CDR2 YSLEER come from the germline V gene. The CDR3 runs to 13 residues.

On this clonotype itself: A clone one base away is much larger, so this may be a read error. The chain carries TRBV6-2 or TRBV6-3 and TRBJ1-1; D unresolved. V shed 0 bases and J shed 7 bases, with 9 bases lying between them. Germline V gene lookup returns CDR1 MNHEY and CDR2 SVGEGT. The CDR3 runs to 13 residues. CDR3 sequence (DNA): TGTGCCAGCAGTTACTCGAGTTACAATGAAGCTTTCTTT. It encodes CASSYSSYNEAFF.

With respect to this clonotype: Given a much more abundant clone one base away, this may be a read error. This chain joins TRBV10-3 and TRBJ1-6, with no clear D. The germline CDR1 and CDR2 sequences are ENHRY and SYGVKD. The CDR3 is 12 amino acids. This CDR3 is CAISEINSPLYF. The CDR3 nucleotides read TGTGCCATCAGTGAGATAAATTCACCCCTCTACTTT.

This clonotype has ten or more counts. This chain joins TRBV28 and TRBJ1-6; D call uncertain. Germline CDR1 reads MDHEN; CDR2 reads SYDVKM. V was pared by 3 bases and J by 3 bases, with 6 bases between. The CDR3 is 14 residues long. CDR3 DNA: TGTGCCAGCAGTTTTTCCAACTATAATTCACCCCTCCACTTT. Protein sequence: CASSFSNYNSPLHF.

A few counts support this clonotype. The DNA for the CDR3 is TGTGCCAGCAGTCTTAACATCGAGCAGTACTTC. Translating gives CASSLNIEQYF. This chain uses TRBV6-1 with TRBJ2-7; D is uncertain. Germline CDR1 and CDR2: MNHNS and SASEGT. Trimming pared 5 bases from V and 6 bases from J, leaving 8 bases between. This CDR3 is built from 11 residues.

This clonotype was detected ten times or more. CDR3 DNA sequence: TGCGCCAGCAGCCAAGCTCAGGGATTAACCTACGAGCAGTACTTC. Protein sequence: CASSQAQGLTYEQYF. V usage is TRBV4-3 and J usage is TRBJ2-7; a weak D match, TRBD1 (5 bases). This CDR3 has 15 residues. The germline CDR1 and CDR2 sequences are LGHNA and YSLEER. Trimming pared 1 base from V and 2 bases from J, leaving 12 bases between.

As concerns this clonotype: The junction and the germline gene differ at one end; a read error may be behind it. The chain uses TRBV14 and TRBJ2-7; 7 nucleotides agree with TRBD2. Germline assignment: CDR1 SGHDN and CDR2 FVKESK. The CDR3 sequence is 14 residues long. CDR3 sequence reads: CTSSQGRDPWEQYF. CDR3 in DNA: TGTACCAGCAGCCAAGGGAGGGACCCCTGGGAGCAGTACTTC.

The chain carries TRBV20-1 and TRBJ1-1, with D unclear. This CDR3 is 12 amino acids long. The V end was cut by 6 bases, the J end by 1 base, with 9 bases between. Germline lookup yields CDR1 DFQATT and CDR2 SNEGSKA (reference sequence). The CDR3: CSANDQNTEAFF. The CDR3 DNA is TGCAGTGCCAACGATCAGAACACTGAAGCTTTCTTT.

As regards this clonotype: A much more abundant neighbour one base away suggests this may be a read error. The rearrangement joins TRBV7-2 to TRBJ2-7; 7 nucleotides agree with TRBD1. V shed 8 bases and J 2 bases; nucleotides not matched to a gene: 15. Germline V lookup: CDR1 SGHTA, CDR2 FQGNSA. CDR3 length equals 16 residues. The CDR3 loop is CASRSPHGTEAYEQYF. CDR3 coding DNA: TGTGCCAGCCGCTCCCCGCACGGGACAGAAGCCTACGAGCAGTACTTC.

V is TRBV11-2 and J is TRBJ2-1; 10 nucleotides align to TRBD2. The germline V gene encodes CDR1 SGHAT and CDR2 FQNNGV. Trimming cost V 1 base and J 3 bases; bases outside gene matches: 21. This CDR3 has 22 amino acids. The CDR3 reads CASSLGATGLARAQRGYNEQFF. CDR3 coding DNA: TGTGCCAGCAGCTTAGGGGCGACGGGACTAGCGAGGGCCCAACGAGGCTACAATGAGCAGTTCTTC.

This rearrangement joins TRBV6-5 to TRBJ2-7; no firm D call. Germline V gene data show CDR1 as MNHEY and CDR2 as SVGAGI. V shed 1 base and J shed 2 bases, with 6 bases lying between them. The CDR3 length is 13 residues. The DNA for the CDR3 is TGTGCCAGCAGTTACTTGGCAGCCTACGAGCAGTACTTC. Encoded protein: CASSYLAAYEQYF.

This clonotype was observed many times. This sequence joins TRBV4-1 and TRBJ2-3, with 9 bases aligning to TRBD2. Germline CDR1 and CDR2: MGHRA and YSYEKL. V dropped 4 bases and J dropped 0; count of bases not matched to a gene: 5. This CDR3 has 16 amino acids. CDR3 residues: CASSLSSGGSTDTQYF. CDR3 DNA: TGCGCCAGCAGCCTCAGTAGCGGGGGAAGCACAGATACGCAGTATTTT.

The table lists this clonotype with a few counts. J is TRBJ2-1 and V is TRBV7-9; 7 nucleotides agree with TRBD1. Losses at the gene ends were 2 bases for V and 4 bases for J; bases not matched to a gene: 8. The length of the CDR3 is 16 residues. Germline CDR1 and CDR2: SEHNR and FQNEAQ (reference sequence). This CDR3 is CASSLYGTAFYNEQFF. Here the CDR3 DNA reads TGTGCCAGCAGCTTATACGGGACAGCCTTTTACAATGAGCAGTTCTTC.

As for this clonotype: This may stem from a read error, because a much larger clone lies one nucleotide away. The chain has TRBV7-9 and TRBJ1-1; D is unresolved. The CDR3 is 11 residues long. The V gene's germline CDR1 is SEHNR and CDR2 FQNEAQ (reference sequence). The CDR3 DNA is TGTGCCAGCATGGATGGCACTGAAGCTCTCTTT. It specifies CASMDGTEALF.

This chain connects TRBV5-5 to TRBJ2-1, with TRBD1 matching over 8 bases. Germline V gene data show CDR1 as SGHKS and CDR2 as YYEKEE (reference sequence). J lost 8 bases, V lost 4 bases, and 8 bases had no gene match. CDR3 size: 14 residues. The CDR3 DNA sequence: TGTGCCAGCAGCCCACCGGACAGGGAGGATGAGCAGTTCTTC. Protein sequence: CASSPPDREDEQFF.

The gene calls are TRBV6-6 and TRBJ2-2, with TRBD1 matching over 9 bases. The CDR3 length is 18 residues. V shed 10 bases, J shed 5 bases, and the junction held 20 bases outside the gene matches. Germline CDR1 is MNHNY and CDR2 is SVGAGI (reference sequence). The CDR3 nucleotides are TGTGCCATCAGGCAAATACCGGGACAGGGAGAAACAACCGGGGAGCTGTTTTTT. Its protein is CAIRQIPGQGETTGELFF.

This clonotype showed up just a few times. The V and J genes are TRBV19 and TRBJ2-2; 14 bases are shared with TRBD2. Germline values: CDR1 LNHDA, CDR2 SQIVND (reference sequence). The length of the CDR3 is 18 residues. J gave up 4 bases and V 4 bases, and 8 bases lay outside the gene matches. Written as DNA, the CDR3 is TGTGCCAGTAGTACTTGGACTAGCGGGGGGTTAACCACCGGGGAGCTGTTTTTT. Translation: CASSTWTSGGLTTGELFF.

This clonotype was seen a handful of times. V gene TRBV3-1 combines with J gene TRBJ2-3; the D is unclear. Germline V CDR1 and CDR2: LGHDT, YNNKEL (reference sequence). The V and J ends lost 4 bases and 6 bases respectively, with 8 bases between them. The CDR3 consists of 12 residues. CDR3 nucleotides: TGTGCCAGCAGCCCCCCCGACGATACGCAGTATTTT. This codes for CASSPPDDTQYF.

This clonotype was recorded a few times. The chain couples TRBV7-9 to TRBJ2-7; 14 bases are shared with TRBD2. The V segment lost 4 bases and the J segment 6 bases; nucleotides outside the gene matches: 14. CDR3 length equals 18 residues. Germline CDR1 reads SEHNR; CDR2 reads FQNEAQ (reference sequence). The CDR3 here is CASSSSRATSGRATEQYF. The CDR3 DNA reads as TGTGCCAGCAGCTCCTCAAGGGCGACTAGCGGGAGGGCCACCGAGCAGTACTTC.

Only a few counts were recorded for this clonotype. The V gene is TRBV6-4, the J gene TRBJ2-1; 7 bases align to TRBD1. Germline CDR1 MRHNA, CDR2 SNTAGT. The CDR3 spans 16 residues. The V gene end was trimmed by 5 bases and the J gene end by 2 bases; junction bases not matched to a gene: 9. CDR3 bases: TGTGCCAGCAGTTGGGACAGCTCACTTCCCTACAATGAGCAGTTCTTC. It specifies CASSWDSSLPYNEQFF.

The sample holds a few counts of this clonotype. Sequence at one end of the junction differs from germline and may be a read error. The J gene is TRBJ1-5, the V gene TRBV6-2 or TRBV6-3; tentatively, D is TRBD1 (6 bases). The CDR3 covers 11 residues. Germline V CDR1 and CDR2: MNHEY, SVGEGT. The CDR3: CASSRGQLQHF. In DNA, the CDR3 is TGTGCCAGCAGTCGCGGACAGCTCCAGCATTTT.